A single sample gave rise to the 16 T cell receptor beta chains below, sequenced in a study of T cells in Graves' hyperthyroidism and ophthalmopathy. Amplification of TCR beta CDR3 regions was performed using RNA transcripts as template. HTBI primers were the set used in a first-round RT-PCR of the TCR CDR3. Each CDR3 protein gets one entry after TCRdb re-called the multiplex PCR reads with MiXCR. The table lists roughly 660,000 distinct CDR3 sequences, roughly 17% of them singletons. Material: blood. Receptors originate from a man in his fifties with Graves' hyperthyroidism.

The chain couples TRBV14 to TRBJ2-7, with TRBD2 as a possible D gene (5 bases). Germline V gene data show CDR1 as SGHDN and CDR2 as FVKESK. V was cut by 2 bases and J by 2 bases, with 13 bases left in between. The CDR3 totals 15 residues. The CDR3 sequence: CASSQTSGFPYEQYF. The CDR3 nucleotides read TGTGCCAGCAGCCAAACGAGCGGTTTTCCCTACGAGCAGTACTTC.

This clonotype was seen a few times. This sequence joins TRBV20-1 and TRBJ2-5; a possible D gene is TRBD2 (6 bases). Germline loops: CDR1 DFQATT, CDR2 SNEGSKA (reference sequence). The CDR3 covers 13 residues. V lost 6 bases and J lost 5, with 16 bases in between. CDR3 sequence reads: CSAIGLTLETQYF. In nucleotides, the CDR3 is TGCAGTGCCATCGGACTAACTCTCGAGACCCAGTACTTC.

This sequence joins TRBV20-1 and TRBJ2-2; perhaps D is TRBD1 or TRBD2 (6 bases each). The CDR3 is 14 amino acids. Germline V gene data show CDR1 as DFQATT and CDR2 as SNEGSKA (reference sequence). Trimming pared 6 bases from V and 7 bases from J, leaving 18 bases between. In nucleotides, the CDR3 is TGCAGTGCGGGTTACAGCAGGGGAGGCGGGGAGCTGTTTTTT. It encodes CSAGYSRGGGELFF.

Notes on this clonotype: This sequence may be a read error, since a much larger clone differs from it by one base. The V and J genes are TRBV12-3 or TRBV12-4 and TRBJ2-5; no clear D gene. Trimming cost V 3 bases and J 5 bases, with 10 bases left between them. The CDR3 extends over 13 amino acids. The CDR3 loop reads CASSFYRHETQYF. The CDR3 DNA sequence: TGTGCCAGCAGTTTCTACCGCCACGAGACCCAGTACTTC.

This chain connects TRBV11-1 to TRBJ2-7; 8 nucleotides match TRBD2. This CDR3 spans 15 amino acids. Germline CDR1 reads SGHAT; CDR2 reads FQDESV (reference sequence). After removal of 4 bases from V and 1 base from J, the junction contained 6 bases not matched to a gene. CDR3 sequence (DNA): TGTGCCAGCAGCTACGGGACTAGTTGGTCCTACGAGCAGTACTTC. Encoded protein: CASSYGTSWSYEQYF. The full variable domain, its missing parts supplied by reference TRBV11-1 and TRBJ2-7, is EAEVAQSPRYKITEKSQAVAFWCDPISGHATLYWYRQILGQGPELLVQFQDESVVDDSQLPKDRFSAERLKGVDSTLKIQPAELGDSAMYLCASSYGTSWSYEQYFGPGTRLTVT.

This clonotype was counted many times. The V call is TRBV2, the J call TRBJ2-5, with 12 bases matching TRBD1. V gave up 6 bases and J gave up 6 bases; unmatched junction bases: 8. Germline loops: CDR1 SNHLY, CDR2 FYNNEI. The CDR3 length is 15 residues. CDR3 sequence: CASSARDRGRKTQYF. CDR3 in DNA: TGTGCCAGCAGCGCACGGGACAGGGGGCGAAAGACCCAGTACTTC.

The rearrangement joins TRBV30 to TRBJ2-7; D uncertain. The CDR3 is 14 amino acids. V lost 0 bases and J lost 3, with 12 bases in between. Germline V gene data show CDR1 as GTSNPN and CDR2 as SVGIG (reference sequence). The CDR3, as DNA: TGTGCCTGGAGTGTAATGAACCGACGCTACGAGCAGTACTTC. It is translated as CAWSVMNRRYEQYF.

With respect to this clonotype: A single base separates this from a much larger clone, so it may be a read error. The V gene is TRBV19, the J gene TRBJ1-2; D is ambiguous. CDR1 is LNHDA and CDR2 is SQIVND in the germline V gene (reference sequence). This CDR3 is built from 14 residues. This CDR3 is CASKTSQHSSGYIF. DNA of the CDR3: TGTGCCAGTAAGACGAGTCAACATTCATCCGGCTACATCTTC.

CDR3 DNA sequence: TGTGCCAGCAGTTCGGGCCCACCGGCAGATACGCAGTATTTT. Its translation: CASSSGPPADTQYF. The chain recombines TRBV28 with TRBJ2-3; D gene uncertain. Per the germline V gene, CDR1 is MDHEN and CDR2 is SYDVKM. The V and J ends lost 4 bases and 4 bases respectively, with 12 bases between them. This CDR3 is 14 amino acids long.

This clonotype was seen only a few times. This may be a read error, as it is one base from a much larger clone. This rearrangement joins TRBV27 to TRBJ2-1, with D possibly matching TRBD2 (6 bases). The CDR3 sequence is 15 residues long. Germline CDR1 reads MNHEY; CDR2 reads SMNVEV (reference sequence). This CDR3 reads CASLNDGGDINEQSF. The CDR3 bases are TGTGCCAGCCTCAATGACGGGGGAGACATCAATGAGCAGTCCTTC.

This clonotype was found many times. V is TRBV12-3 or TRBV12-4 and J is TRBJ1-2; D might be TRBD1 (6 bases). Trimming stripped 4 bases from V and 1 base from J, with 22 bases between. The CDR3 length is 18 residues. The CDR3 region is CASSSARFSDRINYGYTF. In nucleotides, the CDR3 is TGTGCCAGCAGTTCAGCAAGATTTTCGGACAGAATTAACTATGGCTACACCTTC.

CDR3 coding DNA: TGTGCCAGCAGTTCCGGGACAGGGGACCACCCTAGCACAGATACGCAGTATTTT. Its protein is CASSSGTGDHPSTDTQYF. J is TRBJ2-3 and V is TRBV2; 10 bases agree with TRBD1. Germline lookup yields CDR1 SNHLY and CDR2 FYNNEI. V was pared by 5 bases and J by 0 bases, with 11 bases of the junction left unmatched. The CDR3 has 18 residues.

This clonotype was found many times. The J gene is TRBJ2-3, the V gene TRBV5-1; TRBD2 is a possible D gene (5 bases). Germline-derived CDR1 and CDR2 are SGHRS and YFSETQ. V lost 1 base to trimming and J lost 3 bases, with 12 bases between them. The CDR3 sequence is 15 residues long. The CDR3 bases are TGCGCCAGCAGCTTGCAAGAGAGGGCAACAGATACGCAGTATTTT. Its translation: CASSLQERATDTQYF. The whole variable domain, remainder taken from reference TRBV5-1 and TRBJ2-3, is KAGVTQTPRYLIKTRGQQVTLSCSPISGHRSVSWYQQTPGQGLQFLFEYFSETQRNKGNFPGRFSGRQFSNSRSEMNVSTLELGDSALYLCASSLQERATDTQYFGPGTRLTVL.

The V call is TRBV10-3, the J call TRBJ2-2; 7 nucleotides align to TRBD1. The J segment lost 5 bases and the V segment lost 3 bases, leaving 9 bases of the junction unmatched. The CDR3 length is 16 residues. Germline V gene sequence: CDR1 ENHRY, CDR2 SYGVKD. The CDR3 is CAISDFGQERTGELFF. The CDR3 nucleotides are TGTGCCATCAGTGATTTTGGACAGGAAAGAACCGGGGAGCTGTTTTTT.

CDR3 residues: CASRPRRGGDTGELFF. CDR3 DNA sequence: TGCGCCAGCAGGCCCAGGAGAGGCGGGGACACCGGGGAGCTGTTTTTT. The chain recombines TRBV4-1 with TRBJ2-2; possibly TRBD2 for D (6 bases). V lost 6 bases and J lost 3, with 17 bases in between. Germline lookup yields CDR1 MGHRA and CDR2 YSYEKL. The CDR3 sequence is 16 residues long.

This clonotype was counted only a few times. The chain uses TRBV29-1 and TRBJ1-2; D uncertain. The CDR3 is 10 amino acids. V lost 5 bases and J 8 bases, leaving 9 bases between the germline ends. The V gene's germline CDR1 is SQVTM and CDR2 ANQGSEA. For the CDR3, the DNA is TGCAGCGTTCACGAGAGGGGCTACACCTTC. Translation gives CSVHERGYTF.